This TCR beta chain appears in the sequencing data of a study of T cells in Graves' hyperthyroidism and ophthalmopathy. This clonotype showed up many times. Its specificity is not known. Whole-study findings and limits: Peripheral blood also featured most of the thyroid clonotypes expanded above 0.001.

RNA transcripts provided the source from which TCR beta CDR3 regions were amplified. The TCR CDR3 first-round RT-PCR relied on the HTBI primer set. TCRdb processed the multiplex PCR reads anew with MiXCR; each CDR3 protein has one entry. The sample records around 300,000 distinct CDR3 sequences, roughly 13% being singletons. CDR1 and CDR2 (germline): DFQATT, SNEGSKA (reference sequence). This CDR3 contains 13 residues. V shed 0 bases, J shed 8 bases, and the junction held 5 bases outside the gene matches. Drawn at first hyperthyroidism diagnosis, the blood sample preceded any ophthalmopathy symptoms. The chain recombines TRBV20-1 with TRBJ1-2; the match to TRBD1 covers 8 bases. The sequenced material came from blood. This TCR was recovered from a woman between 25 and 40 years old with Graves' hyperthyroidism that later progressed to Graves' ophthalmopathy. CDR3 sequence reads: CSARDRQGLGYTF. The CDR3 DNA sequence: TGCAGTGCTAGAGACAGACAGGGGTTGGGCTACACCTTC.